The 21 T cell receptor beta chains in this list originate from one sample, sequenced in a study of blood T cell repertoires in COVID-19. Sequencing used immunoSEQ multiplex PCR; TCRdb keeps in-frame clones, though not all of them. Of roughly 480,000 clones in the sample, 89% were seen once. Sequencing was carried out using peripheral blood. Source of these receptors: a man younger than 35 with COVID-19, enrolled during active disease.

The chain recombines TRBV27 with TRBJ1-6, with D possibly TRBD1 on 5 matching bases. The CDR3 extends over 15 amino acids. CDR1 is MNHEY, CDR2 SMNVEV, per germline (reference sequence). Trimming removed 2 bases at V and 10 bases at J, with 15 bases between. In nucleotides, the CDR3 is TGTGCCAGCAGTTTAGGGGGGGGTATTGACTCACCCCTCCACTTT. It codes for CASSLGGGIDSPLHF.

This clone has a single count. V and J are TRBV7-9 and TRBJ2-5; 12 bases map to TRBD2. This CDR3 region has 14 residues. V lost 6 bases to trimming and J lost 1 base; unmatched junction nucleotides: 0. The germline V gene has CDR1 SEHNR and CDR2 FQNEAQ (reference sequence). The CDR3 region has the DNA TGTGCCAGCAGGGGACTAGCGGGCCAAGAGACCCAGTACTTC. Its translation is CASRGLAGQETQYF. Together with reference TRBV7-9 and TRBJ2-5, the CDR3 gives the full variable domain: DTGVSQNPRHKITKRGQNVTFRCDPISEHNRLYWYRQTLGQGPEFLTYFQNEAQLEKSRLLSDRFSAERPKGSFSTLEIQRTEQGDSAMYLCASRGLAGQETQYFGPGTRLLVL.

This clone was recorded only once. The chain couples TRBV3-1 (or the pseudogene TRBV3-2) to TRBJ2-3; 10 nucleotides line up with TRBD2. CDR3 size: 14 residues. Unmatched junction bases numbered 6, after V lost 7 bases and J lost 5 bases. Germline V lookup: CDR1 LGHDT, CDR2 YNNKEL (reference sequence). The CDR3 DNA reads TGTGCCAGCAACCCTAGCGGGGGTGGAGATACGCAGTATTTT. This encodes CASNPSGGGDTQYF.

CDR3 nucleotide sequence: TGTGCCAGCAGCTCAAGTACAGGGTGGGCTGAAGCTTTCTTT. Its protein product is CASSSSTGWAEAFF. The chain couples TRBV11-2 to TRBJ1-1; D perhaps matches TRBD1 (6 bases). The ends were cut back, 4 bases at V and 6 bases at J, with 15 bases in the middle. The germline CDR1 and CDR2 sequences are SGHAT and FQNNGV. This CDR3 region has 14 residues.

V and J are TRBV6-1 and TRBJ1-1; 8 positions agree with TRBD1. Germline V lookup: CDR1 MNHNS, CDR2 SASEGT. This CDR3 contains 15 residues. V gave up 3 bases and J gave up 4 bases; unmatched junction bases: 7. The CDR3 region has the DNA TGTGCCAGCAGTGATCCAGGACAGGGTTCCACTGAAGCTTTCTTT. Translated, it gives CASSDPGQGSTEAFF.

The rearrangement uses TRBV18 and TRBJ1-5; 7 bases are a match to TRBD1. Trimming removed 3 bases from V and 4 bases from J; junction bases left unmatched: 0. This CDR3 contains 13 residues. CDR1 is KGHSH and CDR2 is LQKENI in the germline V gene. CDR3 protein: CASSPGQNQPQHF. The CDR3 nucleotides are TGTGCCAGCTCACCGGGACAGAATCAGCCCCAGCATTTT.

The genes are TRBV12-3 or TRBV12-4 and TRBJ1-2; D gene unclear. Trimming cost V 2 bases and J 7 bases, with 11 bases left between them. The CDR3 sequence is 13 residues long. In DNA form, the CDR3 reads TGTGCCAGCAGTTTAAAACAGTTCTCTGGCTACACCTTC. Its protein is CASSLKQFSGYTF.

A word on this clone: Other DNA sequences within the sample encode an identical CDR3. V is TRBV7-9 and J is TRBJ2-2, with D hard to call. Germline CDR1 reads SEHNR; CDR2 reads FQNEAQ (reference sequence). Trimming cost V 5 bases and J 4 bases, with 5 bases left between them. The CDR3 extends over 12 amino acids. The CDR3 here is CASSPITGELFF. The CDR3 region has the DNA TGTGCCAGCAGCCCCATCACCGGGGAGCTGTTTTTT.

This rearrangement joins TRBV25-1 to TRBJ2-7; a weak D match, TRBD2 (6 bases). The germline V gene has CDR1 MGHDK and CDR2 SYGVNS. The V end lost 5 bases, the J end lost 4 bases, and 9 bases lay between the germline ends. This CDR3 region has 12 residues. CDR3 protein: CASSFSGYEQYF. The CDR3 nucleotides read TGTGCCAGCAGTTTTAGCGGATACGAGCAGTACTTC.

This chain joins TRBV29-1 and TRBJ2-3; 7 bases are shared with TRBD2. The CDR3 contains 13 residues. Germline V gives CDR1 SQVTM, CDR2 ANQGSEA. The V gene end was trimmed by 5 bases and the J gene end by 2 bases; junction bases not matched to a gene: 4. CDR3 loop: CSVSSGVTDTQYF. CDR3 bases: TGCAGCGTTTCTAGCGGAGTCACAGATACGCAGTATTTT.

V gene TRBV5-1 combines with J gene TRBJ2-2, with 11 bases fitting TRBD1. With V trimmed by 4 bases and J by 10 bases, 12 bases remained unmatched. The V gene's germline CDR1 is SGHRS and CDR2 YFSETQ. The CDR3 totals 16 residues. In DNA form, the CDR3 reads TGCGCCAGCAGCATGGGACAGGGGGTTGGTCATGAGGAGCTGTTTTTT. This encodes CASSMGQGVGHEELFF.

This clone was found a few times. The gene calls are TRBV11-2 and TRBJ2-2; 10 positions agree with TRBD1. V trimming: 5 bases; J trimming: 5 bases; junction bases outside the gene matches: 11. The CDR3 length is 17 residues. CDR1 and CDR2 (germline): SGHAT, FQNNGV. CDR3 protein: CASSTGTGAVRTGELFF. In DNA form, the CDR3 reads TGTGCCAGCAGCACCGGGACAGGGGCGGTGCGGACCGGGGAGCTGTTTTTT. The full variable domain, in which reference TRBV11-2 and TRBJ2-2 provide the parts outside the CDR3, is EAGVAQSPRYKIIEKRQSVAFWCNPISGHATLYWYQQILGQGPKLLIQFQNNGVVDDSQLPKDRFSAERLKGVDSTLKIQPAKLEDSAVYLCASSTGTGAVRTGELFFGEGSRLTVL.

The V and J genes are TRBV12-3 or TRBV12-4 and TRBJ1-1; 9 nucleotides align to TRBD1. The length of the CDR3 is 13 residues. After removal of 6 bases from V and 5 bases from J, the junction contained 4 bases not matched to a gene. The CDR3 DNA reads as TGTGCCAGCAGCCGGGACAGGGTTACTGAAGCTTTCTTT. Translation gives CASSRDRVTEAFF.

The V call is TRBV6-5, the J call TRBJ2-1, with 10 bases matching TRBD2. The length of the CDR3 is 15 residues. CDR1 is MNHEY and CDR2 is SVGAGI in the germline V gene. J gave up 8 bases and V 9 bases, and 13 bases lay outside the gene matches. Here the CDR3 DNA reads TGTGCCAGAGAGAGAGTAGCGGGAGGAGTGCATGAGCAGTTCTTC. Its protein product is CARERVAGGVHEQFF.

This clone was counted only a few times. This chain joins TRBV7-6 and TRBJ1-6, with D hard to call. Trimming cost V 1 base and J 6 bases, with 19 bases left between them. CDR3 size: 18 residues. CDR1 is SGHVS and CDR2 is FNYEAQ in the germline V gene. The CDR3 coding sequence is TGTGCCAGCAGCTTAGAAGCAGGCCCATCATCGGCTAATTCACCCCTCCACTTT. The encoded protein is CASSLEAGPSSANSPLHF.

This chain links TRBV6-6 with TRBJ2-7; 7 bases match TRBD1. The ends lost 6 bases at V and 0 bases at J; junction bases unmatched: 5. The CDR3 is 14 residues long. The V gene's germline CDR1 is MNHNY and CDR2 SVGAGI (reference sequence). CDR3 residues: CASRNDRVSYEQYF. The CDR3, as DNA: TGTGCCAGCAGGAATGACAGGGTCTCCTACGAGCAGTACTTC.

The chain carries TRBV15 and TRBJ2-7; the match to TRBD1 covers 7 bases. Germline lookup yields CDR1 LNHNV and CDR2 YYDKDF (reference sequence). The CDR3 loop spans 17 amino acids. J gave up 3 bases and V 0 bases, and 11 bases lay outside the gene matches. In DNA form, the CDR3 reads TGTGCCACCAGCAGAGAACAAGACCGGGACAGAAACTACGAGCAGTACTTC. Protein product: CATSREQDRDRNYEQYF.

This chain joins TRBV6-1 and TRBJ2-7; possible D gene TRBD2, 5 bases. Trimming shortened V by 2 bases and J by 2 bases, and 16 bases separated the two germline ends. CDR1 is MNHNS and CDR2 is SASEGT in the germline V gene. This CDR3 is 16 amino acids long. CDR3 loop: CASSELGISATYEQYF. As DNA, the CDR3 is TGTGCCAGCAGTGAACTAGGGATTAGCGCTACCTACGAGCAGTACTTC.

The genes are TRBV9 and TRBJ2-1, with TRBD2 matching over 10 bases. This CDR3 is built from 15 residues. With 0 bases clipped from V and 3 bases from J, the junction kept 0 bases outside the gene matches. CDR1 and CDR2 (germline): SGDLS, YYNGEE. The chain's CDR3 is CASSVVAGGYNEQFF. The CDR3 region has the DNA TGTGCCAGCAGCGTAGTAGCGGGAGGCTACAATGAGCAGTTCTTC. The full variable domain, in which reference TRBV9 and TRBJ2-1 provide the parts outside the CDR3, is DSGVTQTPKHLITATGQRVTLRCSPRSGDLSVYWYQQSLDQGLQFLIQYYNGEERAKGNILERFSAQQFPDLHSELNLSSLELGDSALYFCASSVVAGGYNEQFFGPGTRLTVL.

The gene calls are TRBV12-3 or TRBV12-4 and TRBJ1-1, with D uncertain. CDR3 size: 12 residues. Trimming stripped 0 bases from V and 5 bases from J, with 4 bases between. In nucleotides, the CDR3 is TGTGCCAGCAGTTTAGCACGGACTGAAGCTTTCTTT. It codes for CASSLARTEAFF.

The genes are TRBV7-2 and TRBJ2-7; D possibly corresponds to TRBD1 (6 bases). V was shortened by 5 bases and J by 2 bases, with 16 bases between the two germline ends. CDR3 length equals 15 residues. Germline-derived CDR1 and CDR2 are SGHTA and FQGNSA. The CDR3 sequence: CASSRTGQGTYEQYF. The CDR3 region has the DNA TGTGCCAGCAGCCGGACGGGGCAGGGGACCTACGAGCAGTACTTC.